This T cell receptor beta chain was found in a study of T cell responses to AZD1222 COVID-19 vaccine. Study-wide results and caveats: Two doses of AZD1222 preceded a rise in Spike-specific TCR breadth and depth.

Sequencing was performed with immunoSEQ multiplex PCR; in TCRdb, only in-frame clones are kept and a portion is missing. The sample lists about 130,000 clones; about 80% were seen once. The V segment lost 5 bases and the J segment 1 base; nucleotides outside the gene matches: 15. The CDR3 covers 19 residues. Germline-derived CDR1 and CDR2 are MDHEN and SYDVKM. There are a few counts of this clone. The antigen remains undetermined. The rearrangement links TRBV28 to TRBJ1-3; 9 nucleotides line up with TRBD1. The TCR sequence derives from an adult in good health. The sequencing used peripheral blood, collected on day 0 of AZD1222 vaccination. CDR3 sequence: CASSPPGQGRSGSGNTIYF. CDR3 in DNA: TGTGCCAGCAGTCCACCGGGACAGGGTCGATCGGGATCTGGAAACACCATATATTTT.